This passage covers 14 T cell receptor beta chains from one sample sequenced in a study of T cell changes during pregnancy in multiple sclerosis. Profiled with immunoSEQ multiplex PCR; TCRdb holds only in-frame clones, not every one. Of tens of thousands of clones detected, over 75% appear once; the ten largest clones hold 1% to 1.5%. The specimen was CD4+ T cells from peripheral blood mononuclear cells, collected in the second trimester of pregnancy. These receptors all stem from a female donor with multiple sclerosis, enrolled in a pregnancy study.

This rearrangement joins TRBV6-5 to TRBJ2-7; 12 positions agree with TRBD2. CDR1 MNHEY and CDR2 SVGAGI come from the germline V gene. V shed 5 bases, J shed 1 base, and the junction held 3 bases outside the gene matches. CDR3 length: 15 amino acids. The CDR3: CASSRGTSGSYEQYF. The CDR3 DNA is TGTGCCAGCAGTCGAGGGACTAGCGGGTCCTACGAGCAGTACTTC.

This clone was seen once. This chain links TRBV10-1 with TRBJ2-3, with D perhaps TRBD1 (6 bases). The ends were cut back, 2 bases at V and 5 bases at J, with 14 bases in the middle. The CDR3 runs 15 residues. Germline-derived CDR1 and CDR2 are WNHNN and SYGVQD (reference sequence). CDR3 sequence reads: CASSEGRGVRDTQYF. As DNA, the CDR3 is TGCGCCAGCAGTGAGGGCAGGGGAGTTCGAGATACGCAGTATTTT.

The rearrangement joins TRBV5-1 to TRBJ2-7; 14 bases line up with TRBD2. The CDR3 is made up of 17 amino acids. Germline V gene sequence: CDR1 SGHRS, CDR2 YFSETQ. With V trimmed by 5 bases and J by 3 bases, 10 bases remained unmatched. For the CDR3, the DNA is TGCGCCAGCAGTCCCGCCGGACTAGCGGGAGGTAGCTACGAGCAGTACTTC. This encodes CASSPAGLAGGSYEQYF.

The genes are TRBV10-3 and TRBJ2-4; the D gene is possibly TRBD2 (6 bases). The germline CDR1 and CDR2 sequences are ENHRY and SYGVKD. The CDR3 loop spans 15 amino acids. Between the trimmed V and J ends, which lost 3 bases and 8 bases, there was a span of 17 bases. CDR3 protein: CAISDQTKSGDIQYF. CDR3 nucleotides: TGTGCCATCAGTGACCAGACCAAGTCGGGGGACATTCAGTACTTC.

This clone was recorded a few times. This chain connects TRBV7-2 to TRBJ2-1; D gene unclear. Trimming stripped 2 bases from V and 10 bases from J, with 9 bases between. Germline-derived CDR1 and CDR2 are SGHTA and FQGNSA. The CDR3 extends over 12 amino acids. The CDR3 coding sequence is TGTGCCAGCAGCTTATCACGAGCAGAGCAGTTCTTC. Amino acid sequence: CASSLSRAEQFF.

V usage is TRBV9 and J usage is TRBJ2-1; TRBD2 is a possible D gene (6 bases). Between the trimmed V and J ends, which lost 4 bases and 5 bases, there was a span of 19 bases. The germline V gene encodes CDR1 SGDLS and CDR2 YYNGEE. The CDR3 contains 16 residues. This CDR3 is CASSLLPAGPNNEQFF. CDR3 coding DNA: TGTGCCAGCAGCCTTCTTCCTGCGGGACCAAACAATGAGCAGTTCTTC.

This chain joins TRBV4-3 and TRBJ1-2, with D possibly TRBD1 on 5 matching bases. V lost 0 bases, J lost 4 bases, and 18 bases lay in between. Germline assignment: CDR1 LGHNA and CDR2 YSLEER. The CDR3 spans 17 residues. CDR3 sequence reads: CASSQDRSQGSGYGYTF. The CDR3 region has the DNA TGCGCCAGCAGCCAAGATCGGTCCCAGGGTAGTGGCTATGGCTACACCTTC.

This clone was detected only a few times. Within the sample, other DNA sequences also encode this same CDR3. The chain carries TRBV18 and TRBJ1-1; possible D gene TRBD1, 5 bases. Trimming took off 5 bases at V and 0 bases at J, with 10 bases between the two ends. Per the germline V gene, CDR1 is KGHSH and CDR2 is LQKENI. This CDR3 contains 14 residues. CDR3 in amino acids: CASSKTAMNTEAFF. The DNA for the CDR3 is TGTGCCAGCTCAAAGACAGCAATGAACACTGAAGCTTTCTTT.

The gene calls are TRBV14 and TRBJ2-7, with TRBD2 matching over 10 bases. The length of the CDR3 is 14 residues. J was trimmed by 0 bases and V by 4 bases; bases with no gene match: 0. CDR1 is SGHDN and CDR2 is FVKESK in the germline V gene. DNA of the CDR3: TGTGCCAGCAGCCCTAGCGGGAGCTCCTACGAGCAGTACTTC. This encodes CASSPSGSSYEQYF.

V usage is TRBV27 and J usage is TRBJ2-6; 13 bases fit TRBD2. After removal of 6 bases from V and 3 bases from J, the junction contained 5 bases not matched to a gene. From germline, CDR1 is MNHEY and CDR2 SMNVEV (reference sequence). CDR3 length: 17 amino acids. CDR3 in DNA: TGTGCCAGCAGAAGGACTAGCGGGAGTGTTGGGGCCAACGTCCTGACTTTC. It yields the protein CASRRTSGSVGANVLTF.

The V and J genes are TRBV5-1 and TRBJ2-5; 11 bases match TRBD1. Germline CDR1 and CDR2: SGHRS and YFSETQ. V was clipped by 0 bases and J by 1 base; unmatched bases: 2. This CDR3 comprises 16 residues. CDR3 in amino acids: CASSLGGTGGQETQYF. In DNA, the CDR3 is TGCGCCAGCAGCTTGGGAGGGACAGGGGGCCAAGAGACCCAGTACTTC. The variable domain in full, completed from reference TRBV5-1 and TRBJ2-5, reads KAGVTQTPRYLIKTRGQQVTLSCSPISGHRSVSWYQQTPGQGLQFLFEYFSETQRNKGNFPGRFSGRQFSNSRSEMNVSTLELGDSALYLCASSLGGTGGQETQYFGPGTRLLVL.

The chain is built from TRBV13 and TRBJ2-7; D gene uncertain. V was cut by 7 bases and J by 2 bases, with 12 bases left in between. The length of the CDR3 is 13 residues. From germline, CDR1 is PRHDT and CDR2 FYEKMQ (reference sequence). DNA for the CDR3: TGTGCCAGCACCTCACAGAAGACCTACGAGCAGTACTTC. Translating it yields CASTSQKTYEQYF.

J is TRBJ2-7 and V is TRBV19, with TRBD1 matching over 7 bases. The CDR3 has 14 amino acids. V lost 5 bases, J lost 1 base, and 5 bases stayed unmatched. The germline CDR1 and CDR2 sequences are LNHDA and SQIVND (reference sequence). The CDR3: CASSPGTESYEQYF. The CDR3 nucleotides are TGTGCCAGTAGTCCCGGGACAGAATCCTACGAGCAGTACTTC.

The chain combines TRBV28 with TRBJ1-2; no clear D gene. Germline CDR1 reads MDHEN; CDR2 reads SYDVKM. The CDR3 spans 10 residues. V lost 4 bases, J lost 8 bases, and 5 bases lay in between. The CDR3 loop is CASSSRGYTF. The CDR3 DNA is TGTGCCAGCAGTTCGAGGGGCTACACCTTC.